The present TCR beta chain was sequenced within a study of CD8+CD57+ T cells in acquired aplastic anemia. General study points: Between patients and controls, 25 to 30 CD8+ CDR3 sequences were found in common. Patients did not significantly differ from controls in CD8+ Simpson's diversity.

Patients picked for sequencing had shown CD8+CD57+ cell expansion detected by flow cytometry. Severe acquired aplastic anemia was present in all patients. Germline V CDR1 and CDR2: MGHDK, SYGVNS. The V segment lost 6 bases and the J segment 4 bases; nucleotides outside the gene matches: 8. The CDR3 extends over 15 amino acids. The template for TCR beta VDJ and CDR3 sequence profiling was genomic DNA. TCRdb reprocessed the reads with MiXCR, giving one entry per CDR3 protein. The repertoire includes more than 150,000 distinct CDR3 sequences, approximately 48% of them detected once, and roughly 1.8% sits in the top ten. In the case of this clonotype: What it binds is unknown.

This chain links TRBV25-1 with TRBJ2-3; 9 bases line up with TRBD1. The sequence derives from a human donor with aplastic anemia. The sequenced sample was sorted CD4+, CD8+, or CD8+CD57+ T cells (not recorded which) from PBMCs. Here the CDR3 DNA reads TGTGCCAGCAGCTTGGGAGGACAGGGGCCAGATACGCAGTATTTT. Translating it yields CASSLGGQGPDTQYF.